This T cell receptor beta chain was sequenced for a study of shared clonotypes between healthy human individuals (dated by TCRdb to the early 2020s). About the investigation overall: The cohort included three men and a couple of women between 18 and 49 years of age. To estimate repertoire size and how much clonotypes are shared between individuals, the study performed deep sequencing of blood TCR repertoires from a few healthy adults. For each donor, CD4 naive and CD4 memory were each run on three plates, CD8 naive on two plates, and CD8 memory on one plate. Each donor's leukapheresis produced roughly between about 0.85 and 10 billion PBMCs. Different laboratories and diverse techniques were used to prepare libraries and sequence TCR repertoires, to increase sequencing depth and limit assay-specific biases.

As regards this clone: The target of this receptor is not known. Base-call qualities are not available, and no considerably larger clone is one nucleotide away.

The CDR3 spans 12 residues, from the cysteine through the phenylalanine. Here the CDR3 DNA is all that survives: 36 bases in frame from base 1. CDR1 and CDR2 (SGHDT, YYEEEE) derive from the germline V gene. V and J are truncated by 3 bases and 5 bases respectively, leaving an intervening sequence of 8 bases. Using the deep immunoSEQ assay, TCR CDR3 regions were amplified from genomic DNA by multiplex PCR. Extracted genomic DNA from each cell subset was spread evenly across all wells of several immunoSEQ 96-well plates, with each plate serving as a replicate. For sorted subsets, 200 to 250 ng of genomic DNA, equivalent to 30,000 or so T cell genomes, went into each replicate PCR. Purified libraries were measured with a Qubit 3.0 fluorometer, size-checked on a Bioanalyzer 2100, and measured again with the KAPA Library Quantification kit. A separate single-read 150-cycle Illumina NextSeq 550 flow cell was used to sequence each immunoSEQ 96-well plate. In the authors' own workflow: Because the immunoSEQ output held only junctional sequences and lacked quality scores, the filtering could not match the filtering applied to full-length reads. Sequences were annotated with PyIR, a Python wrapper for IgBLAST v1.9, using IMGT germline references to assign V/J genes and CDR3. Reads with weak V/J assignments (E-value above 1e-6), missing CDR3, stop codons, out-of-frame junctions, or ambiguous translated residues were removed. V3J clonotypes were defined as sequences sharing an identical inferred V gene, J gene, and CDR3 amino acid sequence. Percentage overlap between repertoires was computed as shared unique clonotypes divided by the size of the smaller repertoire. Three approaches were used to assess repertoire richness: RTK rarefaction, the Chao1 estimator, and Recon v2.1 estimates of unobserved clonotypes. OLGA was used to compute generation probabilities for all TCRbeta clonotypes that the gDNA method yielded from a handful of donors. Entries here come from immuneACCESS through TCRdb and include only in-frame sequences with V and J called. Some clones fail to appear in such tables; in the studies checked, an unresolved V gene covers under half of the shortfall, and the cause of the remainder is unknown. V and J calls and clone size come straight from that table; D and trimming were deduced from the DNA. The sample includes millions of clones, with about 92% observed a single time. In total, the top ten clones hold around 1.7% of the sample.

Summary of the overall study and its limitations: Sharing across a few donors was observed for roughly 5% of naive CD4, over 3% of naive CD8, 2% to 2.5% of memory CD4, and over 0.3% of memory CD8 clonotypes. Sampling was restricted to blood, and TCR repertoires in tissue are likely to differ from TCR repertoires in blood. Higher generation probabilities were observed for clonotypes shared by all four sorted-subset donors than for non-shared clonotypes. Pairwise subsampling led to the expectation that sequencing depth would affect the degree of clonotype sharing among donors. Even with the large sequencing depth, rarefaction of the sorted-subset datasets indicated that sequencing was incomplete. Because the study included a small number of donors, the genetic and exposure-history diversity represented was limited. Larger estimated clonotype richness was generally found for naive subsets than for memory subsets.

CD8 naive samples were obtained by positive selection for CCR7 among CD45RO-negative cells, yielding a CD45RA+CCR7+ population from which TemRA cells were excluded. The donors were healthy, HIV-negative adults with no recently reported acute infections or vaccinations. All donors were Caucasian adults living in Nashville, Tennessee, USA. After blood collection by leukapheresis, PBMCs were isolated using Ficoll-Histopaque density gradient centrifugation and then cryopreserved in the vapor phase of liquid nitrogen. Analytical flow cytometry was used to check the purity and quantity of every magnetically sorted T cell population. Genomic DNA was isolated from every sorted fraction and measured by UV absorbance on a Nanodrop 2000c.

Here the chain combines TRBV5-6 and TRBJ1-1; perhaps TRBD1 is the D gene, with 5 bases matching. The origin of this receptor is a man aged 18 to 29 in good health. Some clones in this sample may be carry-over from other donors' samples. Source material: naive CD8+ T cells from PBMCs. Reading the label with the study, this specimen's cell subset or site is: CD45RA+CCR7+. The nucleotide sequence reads TGTGCCAGCAGCTCGGGGGGGACTGAAGCTTTCTTT. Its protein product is CASSSGGTEAFF.